The 13 T cell receptor beta chains below all came from one sample that was sequenced in a study of blood T cell repertoires in COVID-19. This table comes from immunoSEQ multiplex PCR, and its TCRdb copy is limited to in-frame clones, with some not included. The table lists 45,000 to 65,000 clones, approximately 80% of them singletons. Sequenced input: peripheral blood. Receptors originate from a man in his 60s with acute or convalescent COVID-19.

The CDR3 sequence is CASSLGTGGEQYF. The CDR3 nucleotides are TGTGCCAGCAGCTTAGGGACAGGGGGGGAGCAGTACTTC. The J gene is TRBJ2-7, the V gene TRBV13, with 9 bases that match TRBD1. The V and J ends lost 0 bases and 7 bases, in that order; junction bases with no gene match: 1. The CDR3 length is 13 residues. In germline, CDR1 is PRHDT, CDR2 FYEKMQ (reference sequence).

This chain links TRBV7-8 with TRBJ1-3; D gene uncertain. The germline V gene encodes CDR1 SGHVS and CDR2 FQNEAQ. The V gene lost 5 bases and the J gene lost 2 bases, with 7 bases spanning the gap. The CDR3 is 13 amino acids. For the CDR3, the DNA is TGTGCCAGCAGCCGAGGGCCTGGAAACACCATATATTTT. Translated: CASSRGPGNTIYF.

This rearrangement joins TRBV30 to TRBJ1-3; D not certain. Trimming removed 7 bases at V and 7 bases at J, with 11 bases between. There are 11 residues in the CDR3. Germline-derived CDR1 and CDR2 are GTSNPN and SVGIG (reference sequence). The DNA for the CDR3 is TGTGCCTTGGCAGGTCCGAACACCATATATTTT. Its protein product is CALAGPNTIYF.

This rearrangement joins TRBV5-6 to TRBJ2-3; 8 nucleotides line up with TRBD2. Per the germline V gene, CDR1 is SGHDT and CDR2 is YYEEEE. V lost 1 base and J lost 0; bases outside the gene matches: 10. This CDR3 is built from 18 residues. In DNA form, the CDR3 reads TGTGCCAGCAGCTTGATTTGGGGTAGCGGGGATAGCACAGATACGCAGTATTTT. It translates to CASSLIWGSGDSTDTQYF.

Concerning this clone: The same CDR3 arises from other DNA sequences in this sample as well. The chain links TRBV5-1 to TRBJ2-3; the match to TRBD2 covers 7 bases. The trim removed 4 bases at V and 4 bases at J, leaving 6 bases unmatched. The CDR3 loop spans 14 amino acids. Germline V CDR1 and CDR2: SGHRS, YFSETQ. The CDR3 loop reads CASSPGGVSDTQYF. As DNA, the CDR3 is TGCGCCAGCAGCCCTGGGGGGGTGTCAGATACGCAGTATTTT.

The chain has TRBV19 and TRBJ1-4, with D possibly matching TRBD1 (6 bases). Germline-derived CDR1 and CDR2 are LNHDA and SQIVND (reference sequence). The CDR3 totals 13 residues. Trimming left V 8 bases short and J 10 bases short, with 17 bases between. CDR3 amino acids: CASSDRPRGKLFF. In DNA, the CDR3 is TGTGCCAGTTCAGACAGGCCAAGGGGAAAACTGTTTTTT.

V and J are TRBV19 and TRBJ1-1, with D perhaps TRBD1 (5 bases). Germline values: CDR1 LNHDA, CDR2 SQIVND (reference sequence). The CDR3 spans 14 residues. The ends were cut back, 2 bases at V and 5 bases at J, with 12 bases in the middle. In DNA, the CDR3 is TGTGCCAGTAGTATATTTGGGGGGAATACTGAAGCTTTCTTT. Translation: CASSIFGGNTEAFF. Combining the CDR3 with reference TRBV19 and TRBJ1-1 gives the whole variable domain DGGITQSPKYLFRKEGQNVTLSCEQNLNHDAMYWYRQDPGQGLRLIYYSQIVNDFQKGDIAEGYSVSREKKESFPLTVTSAQKNPTAFYLCASSIFGGNTEAFFGQGTRLTVV.

The chain carries TRBV11-2 and TRBJ1-2; TRBD1 matches at 7 bases. CDR1 and CDR2 (germline): SGHAT, FQNNGV. The CDR3 runs to 15 residues. V trimming: 2 bases; J trimming: 5 bases; junction bases outside the gene matches: 8. The CDR3 loop reads CASSLSGGGAYGYTF. As DNA, the CDR3 is TGTGCCAGCAGCTTATCAGGAGGGGGCGCGTATGGCTACACCTTC.

V and J are TRBV7-2 and TRBJ2-7, with TRBD1 identical over 7 bases. V gave up 4 bases and J gave up 3 bases; unmatched junction bases: 6. Germline CDR1 reads SGHTA; CDR2 reads FQGNSA. CDR3 length: 14 residues. CDR3 in DNA: TGTGCCAGCAGCTCCCAGACAGGGAACTACGAGCAGTACTTC. Translated, it gives CASSSQTGNYEQYF. Looking up the rest from reference TRBV7-2 and TRBJ2-7 gives the full variable domain: GAGVSQSPSNKVTEKGKDVELRCDPISGHTALYWYRQSLGQGLEFLIYFQGNSAPDKSGLPSDRFSAERTGGSVSTLTIQRTQQEDSAVYLCASSSQTGNYEQYFGPGTRLTVT.

V usage is TRBV12-5 and J usage is TRBJ1-1; 7 bases map to TRBD1. V was pared by 7 bases and J by 1 base, with 6 bases of the junction left unmatched. The CDR3 sequence is 14 residues long. In germline, CDR1 is LGHNT, CDR2 FRNRAP. CDR3 in amino acids: CASVKDRANTEAFF. For the CDR3, the DNA is TGTGCTAGTGTTAAAGACAGGGCGAACACTGAAGCTTTCTTT.

The rearrangement joins TRBV18 to TRBJ2-7; 9 nucleotides agree with TRBD2. CDR1 and CDR2 from the germline V gene are KGHSH and LQKENI. The CDR3 extends over 15 amino acids. Trimming took 3 bases from V and 3 from J; bases not matched to a gene: 6. The CDR3 DNA follows: TGTGCCAGCTCACCGGCGTTAGCGGGGGACTACGAGCAGTACTTC. It encodes CASSPALAGDYEQYF. The full variable domain, rest sourced from reference TRBV18 and TRBJ2-7, is NAGVMQNPRHLVRRRGQEARLRCSPMKGHSHVYWYRQLPEEGLKFMVYLQKENIIDESGMPKERFSAEFPKEGPSILRIQQVVRGDSAAYFCASSPALAGDYEQYFGPGTRLTVT.

This CDR3 reads CADPGQGTEAFF. Here the CDR3 DNA reads TGTGCCGACCCAGGGCAGGGGACTGAAGCTTTCTTT. V and J are TRBV2 and TRBJ1-1; a weak D match, TRBD1 (6 bases). Per germline, CDR1 SNHLY and CDR2 FYNNEI. V dropped 11 bases and J dropped 5 bases, with 15 bases sitting between them. This CDR3 has 12 amino acids.

CDR3 sequence (DNA): TGTGCCAGCAGCACCCGGACAGGCCTCTCTGGAAACACCATATATTTT. Encoded protein: CASSTRTGLSGNTIYF. The rearrangement uses TRBV5-4 and TRBJ1-3; TRBD1 matches 7 bases. Germline V CDR1 and CDR2: SGHNT, YYREEE (reference sequence). V was clipped by 4 bases and J by 0 bases; unmatched bases: 7. The CDR3 has 16 residues.